One sample yielded the 2 T cell receptor beta chains listed below, sequenced in a study of post-analysis software for immune sequencing data. Study results and limitations: Higher frequency in patients than in controls was seen for roughly five TRBV segments, with TRBV5-6, TRBV5-1 and TRBV20-1 among them.

What these receptors recognize is not known. Unique molecular identifiers were present in the TCR beta cDNA libraries. Each CDR3 protein is one row after TCRdb ran MiXCR on the PCR reads. The repertoire has roughly 650,000 distinct CDR3 sequences, about 60% of them found once; the top ten carry roughly 12%. The sample was blood. These receptors were collected from a girl aged 2 to 9 with multiple sclerosis.

There are a few counts of this clonotype. The chain uses TRBV6-5 and TRBJ2-2; 10 bases map to TRBD2. Germline assignment: CDR1 MNHEY and CDR2 SVGAGI. The CDR3 consists of 16 residues. V was pared by 5 bases and J by 3 bases, with 6 bases of the junction left unmatched. This CDR3 is CASSDWTSGYTGELFF. CDR3 DNA: TGTGCCAGCAGTGACTGGACTAGCGGATACACCGGGGAGCTGTTTTTT.

V gene TRBV27 combines with J gene TRBJ2-7; D is undetermined. The CDR3 totals 17 residues. Germline V gives CDR1 MNHEY, CDR2 SMNVEV (reference sequence). V lost 4 bases and J lost 2, with 21 bases in between. In DNA form, the CDR3 reads TGTGCCAGCAGTTCACTCTCCTGGACGCCCCTACCCTACGAGCAGTACTTC. Its translation: CASSSLSWTPLPYEQYF.